These 16 T cell receptor beta chains were sequenced from one sample in a study of T cells in Graves' hyperthyroidism and ophthalmopathy. Using RNA transcripts as the source, TCR beta CDR3 regions were amplified. During a first-round RT-PCR of the TCR CDR3, the HTBI primer set was used. TCRdb re-derived calls from the multiplex PCR reads in MiXCR, one entry per CDR3 protein. The table lists roughly 380,000 distinct CDR3 sequences, about 15% of them singletons. The sequenced sample consisted of blood. Receptors were obtained from an older woman with Graves' hyperthyroidism.

The chain links TRBV10-2 to TRBJ2-7; the D is unclear. This CDR3 has 14 residues. Germline V gives CDR1 WSHSY, CDR2 SAAADI. V gave up 4 bases and J gave up 4 bases, with 14 bases separating them. CDR3 bases: TGCGCCAGCAGTGGGTCGGGCCTTAGTTACGAGCAGTACTTC. Translating gives CASSGSGLSYEQYF.

To note about this clonotype: The junction differs from germline at one of its ends, possibly a read error. This chain joins TRBV27 and TRBJ2-3; maybe TRBD2 (5 bases). Germline V gives CDR1 MNHEY, CDR2 SMNVEV (reference sequence). The CDR3 is made up of 16 amino acids. The CDR3 nucleotides are TGTGCCAACAGTTTCTTAACACTAGTACGCACAGATACGCAGTATTTT. Residues: CANSFLTLVRTDTQYF.

V usage is TRBV15 and J usage is TRBJ2-5; the match to TRBD1 covers 7 bases. The CDR3 loop spans 14 amino acids. Looked up from germline, CDR1 is LNHNV and CDR2 is YYDKDF (reference sequence). V was clipped by 5 bases and J by 1 base; unmatched bases: 4. CDR3 sequence (DNA): TGTGCCACCAGCCCTGACAGGGCCCAAGAGACCCAGTACTTC. As protein: CATSPDRAQETQYF.

This clonotype was seen more than once but under ten times. The rearrangement uses TRBV12-3 or TRBV12-4 and TRBJ2-6; D might be TRBD1 or TRBD2, each matching 5 bases. The CDR3 consists of 16 residues. With 3 bases removed from V and 1 base from J, the gap between germline ends came to 10 bases. The CDR3 bases are TGTGCCAGCAGTTTGGGACGGGCATCTGGGGCCAACGTCCTGACTTTC. Its translation is CASSLGRASGANVLTF.

This clonotype has just one count. A much larger clone differs from this one at a single base, so this may be a read error. The chain uses TRBV7-2 and TRBJ2-7; 7 nucleotides agree with TRBD1. Looked up from germline, CDR1 is SGHTA and CDR2 is FQGNSA. This CDR3 is built from 17 residues. The CDR3 loop reads CASSLGLPGGRGYDQYF. The DNA for the CDR3 is TGTGCCAGCAGCTTAGGACTACCCGGTGGCAGGGGGTACGATCAGTACTTC.

This chain links TRBV27 with TRBJ2-7, with 10 bases matching TRBD2. The CDR3 contains 15 residues. Per the germline V gene, CDR1 is MNHEY and CDR2 is SMNVEV (reference sequence). With V trimmed by 4 bases and J by 3 bases, 6 bases remained unmatched. The CDR3 nucleotides read TGTGCCAGCAGTTACGGGACTAGCGCCAACTACGAGCAGTACTTC. Protein product: CASSYGTSANYEQYF.

In its sample, this clonotype was seen a few times. The chain recombines TRBV6-1 with TRBJ2-5; 8 positions match TRBD1. The CDR3 contains 14 residues. Germline lookup yields CDR1 MNHNS and CDR2 SASEGT. The V and J ends lost 9 bases and 2 bases, in that order; junction bases with no gene match: 8. In DNA form, the CDR3 reads TGTGCCAGTTCACCCTACAGGGGGCAAGAGACCCAGTACTTC. Translated: CASSPYRGQETQYF.

This clonotype was counted between two and nine times. CDR3 sequence: CASSPQGARTGELFF. The CDR3 DNA sequence: TGTGCCAGCAGTCCTCAGGGGGCGCGCACCGGGGAGCTGTTTTTT. V gene TRBV6-1 combines with J gene TRBJ2-2, with TRBD1 matching 8 bases. The CDR3 has 15 amino acids. Trimming cost V 5 bases and J 4 bases; bases outside gene matches: 6. Per the germline V gene, CDR1 is MNHNS and CDR2 is SASEGT.

At least ten counts were recorded for this clonotype. The chain has TRBV12-3 or TRBV12-4 and TRBJ1-1; tentatively, D is TRBD1 (5 bases). The CDR3 sequence is 15 residues long. The germline V and J ends were trimmed by 5 bases and 3 bases, with 16 bases remaining between them. The CDR3 sequence is CASSPGDRRYTEAFF. CDR3 in DNA: TGTGCCAGCAGTCCCGGGGACCGAAGATACACTGAAGCTTTCTTT.

The count of this clonotype is one. J is TRBJ2-2 and V is TRBV12-3 or TRBV12-4; 9 positions agree with TRBD1. Germline trimming cut 3 bases from V and 4 bases from J; bases unmatched to any gene: 6. The CDR3 is 16 amino acids. CDR3 protein: CASSLGQGGGTGELFF. DNA of the CDR3: TGTGCCAGCAGTTTGGGACAGGGCGGTGGCACCGGGGAGCTGTTTTTT.

Only a few counts were recorded for this clonotype. The chain carries TRBV18 and TRBJ2-7; 9 bases are shared with TRBD1. The length of the CDR3 is 15 residues. Looked up from germline, CDR1 is KGHSH and CDR2 is LQKENI. V shed 5 bases and J 1 base; nucleotides not matched to a gene: 6. The CDR3 reads CASSASGTGSYEQYF. The CDR3 DNA follows: TGTGCCAGCTCAGCCAGCGGGACAGGGTCCTACGAGCAGTACTTC.

This clonotype was picked up many times. The V gene is TRBV11-3, the J gene TRBJ1-2, with D possibly TRBD1 on 5 matching bases. Germline assignment: CDR1 SGHNT and CDR2 YENEEA. CDR3 length equals 13 residues. Trimming stripped 5 bases from V and 6 bases from J, with 13 bases between. CDR3 coding DNA: TGTGCCAGCAGCCCCCCAGGGCTCGATGGCTACACCTTC. Translation: CASSPPGLDGYTF.

This clonotype has at least ten counts. The rearrangement uses TRBV2 and TRBJ2-1; TRBD1 aligns across 8 bases. There are 12 residues in the CDR3. The V gene end was trimmed by 6 bases and the J gene end by 10 bases; junction bases not matched to a gene: 5. Germline V gene lookup returns CDR1 SNHLY and CDR2 FYNNEI. The CDR3 loop reads CASRGQGGEQFF. The CDR3 coding sequence is TGTGCCAGCAGAGGACAGGGTGGAGAGCAGTTCTTC.

This clonotype was found a few times. J is TRBJ2-1 and V is TRBV19; D ambiguous. V lost 6 bases and J 4 bases, leaving 16 bases between the germline ends. Germline V lookup: CDR1 LNHDA, CDR2 SQIVND (reference sequence). The CDR3 is 15 amino acids. The CDR3 sequence: CASRPLWTTYNEQFF. In nucleotides, the CDR3 is TGTGCCAGTAGGCCCTTATGGACGACTTACAATGAGCAGTTCTTC.

A note on this clonotype: The junction differs from germline at one of its ends, possibly a read error. The gene calls are TRBV5-8 and TRBJ2-6, with 7 bases lining up with TRBD2. This CDR3 has 15 residues. Germline-derived CDR1 and CDR2 are SGHTS and YDEGEE. The CDR3 bases are TGTGCCAGCAGATTGGGGGGGACCGGGGCCAACGTCCTGACTTTC. Amino acids: CASRLGGTGANVLTF.

The chain has TRBV27 and TRBJ1-1; no reliable D call. V was clipped by 2 bases and J by 6 bases, with 10 bases between them. Germline values: CDR1 MNHEY, CDR2 SMNVEV (reference sequence). This CDR3 has 13 amino acids. The CDR3 DNA is TGTGCCAGCAGTTTAGACCGCATCGCTGAAGCTTTCTTT. Its protein product is CASSLDRIAEAFF.